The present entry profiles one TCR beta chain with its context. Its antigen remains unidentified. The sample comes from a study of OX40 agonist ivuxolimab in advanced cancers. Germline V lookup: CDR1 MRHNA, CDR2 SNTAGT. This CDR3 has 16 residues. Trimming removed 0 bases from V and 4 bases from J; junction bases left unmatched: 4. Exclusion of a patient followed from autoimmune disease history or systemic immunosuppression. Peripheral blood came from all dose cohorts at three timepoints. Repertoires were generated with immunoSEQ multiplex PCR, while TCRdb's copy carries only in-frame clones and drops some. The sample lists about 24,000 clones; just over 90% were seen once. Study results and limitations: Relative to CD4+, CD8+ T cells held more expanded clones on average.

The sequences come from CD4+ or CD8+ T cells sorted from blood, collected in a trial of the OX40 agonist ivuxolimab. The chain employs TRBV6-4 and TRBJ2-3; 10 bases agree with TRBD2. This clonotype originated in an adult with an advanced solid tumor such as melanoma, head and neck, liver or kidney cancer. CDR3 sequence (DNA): TGTGCCAGCAGTGACTCGGCTAGCGGGAGTGCAGATACGCAGTATTTT. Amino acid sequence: CASSDSASGSADTQYF.